A selection of T cell receptor beta chains follows, all from one sample in a study of T cells in localized non-small cell lung cancer. Assay used: immunoSEQ multiplex PCR; TCRdb lists only in-frame clones, some missing. This sample yields 65,000 to 90,000 clones, of which around 80% are seen a single time; 15% to 20% belongs to the top ten. The specimen comprised PBMCs, sampled before any cancer treatment. The source of these receptors is a man aged 35 to 70 with stage II squamous cell lung carcinoma. Each CDR3 is given with its conserved first and last residue. A D gene is named only where the DNA matches it firmly. The size of a clone is reported for some rows only, either as once, few or many, or as a class for expanded clones.

-	TRBD2	TRBV28	TRBJ2-7	TGTGCCAGCAGGCCCCCCAGCGGGATCACCTACGAGCAGTACTTC	CASRPPSGITYEQYF
-	-	TRBV28	TRBJ1-2	TGTGCCAGCAGCCTCCCTCCGGGCATCAACTATGGCTACACCTTC	CASSLPPGINYGYTF
-	TRBD1	TRBV5-6	TRBJ2-7	TGTGCCAGCAGCTTGGGGGACAGGGGGAACTACGAGCAGTACTTC	CASSLGDRGNYEQYF
few	-	TRBV7-9	TRBJ2-5	TGTGCCAGCAGCTTACGCGGGGTCTGGGAGACCCAGTACTTC	CASSLRGVWETQYF
-	-	TRBV6-6	TRBJ2-7	TGTGCCAGCAGTTACGGTCAGGGACGTCGGTACGAGCAGTACTTC	CASSYGQGRRYEQYF
-	TRBD1	TRBV7-2	TRBJ2-5	TGTGCCAGCAGCTTAGGGGGACAGTTCCAAGAGACCCAGTACTTC	CASSLGGQFQETQYF
-	TRBD1	TRBV11-2	TRBJ2-7	TGTGCCAGCAGCTTCCAGGGGGCAGGATACGAGCAGTACTTC	CASSFQGAGYEQYF
once	TRBD2	TRBV7-9	TRBJ2-7	TGTGCCAGCAGCTCCCATACCGGGACTAGCCTCTACGAGCAGTACTTC	CASSSHTGTSLYEQYF
-	-	TRBV7-8	TRBJ1-6	TGTGCCAGCAGCCCCAGGGAGGGTTCACCCCTCCACTTT	CASSPREGSPLHF
-	TRBD2	TRBV30	TRBJ2-7	TGTGCCTGGAGTTCCCCTCTTAGCGGGTTATCCTACGAGCAGTACTTC	CAWSSPLSGLSYEQYF
-	TRBD1	TRBV28	TRBJ1-6	TGTGCCAGCAGTTCACCCGCCGGGACAGCCAATTCACCCCTCCACTTT	CASSSPAGTANSPLHF
-	-	TRBV6-6	TRBJ1-1	TGTGCCAGCAGTTCTGTCTCGACAATGAACACTGAAGCTTTCTTT	CASSSVSTMNTEAFF
-	-	TRBV30	TRBJ2-2	TGTGCCTGGAGTAATGGGGGCGCGAGCACCGGGGAGCTGTTTTTT	CAWSNGGASTGELFF
-	-	TRBV10-2	TRBJ2-7	TGCGCCAGCAGTGACGGGGCCGAGCAGTACTTC	CASSDGAEQYF
few	-	TRBV27	TRBJ2-1	TGTGCCAGCAGTTCAGCTAGCGTCAATGAGCAGTTCTTC	CASSSASVNEQFF
-	-	TRBV4-3	TRBJ2-5	TGCGCCAGCAGCCAAGATAAGGATGGGACCCAGTACTTC	CASSQDKDGTQYF